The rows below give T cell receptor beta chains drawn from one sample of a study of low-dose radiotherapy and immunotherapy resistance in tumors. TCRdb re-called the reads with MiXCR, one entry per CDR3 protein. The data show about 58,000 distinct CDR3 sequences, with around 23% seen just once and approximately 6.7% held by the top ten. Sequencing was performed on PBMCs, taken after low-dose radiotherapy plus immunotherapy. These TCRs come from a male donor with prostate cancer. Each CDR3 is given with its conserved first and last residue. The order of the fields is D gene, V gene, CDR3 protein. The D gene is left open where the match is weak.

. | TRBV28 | CASSLTTAGSYEQYF
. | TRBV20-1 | CSAKLPGHVYEQYF
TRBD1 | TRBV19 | CASSSQGDARPEQYF
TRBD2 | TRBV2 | CASRKTSGGANEQFF
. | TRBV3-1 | CASSQIDSYEQYF
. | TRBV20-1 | CSARLHSNEQYF
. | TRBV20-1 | CGGYDNGIEQYF
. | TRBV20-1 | CSARTSRSYEQYF
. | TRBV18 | CASSPIPAQGSETQYF
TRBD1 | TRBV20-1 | CSAREGTGGREQYF
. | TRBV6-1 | CASSESGGTGYNEQFF
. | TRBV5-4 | CASSQGTHSTDTQYF
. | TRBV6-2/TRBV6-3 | CASSFTDRGLKQLMKNCFF
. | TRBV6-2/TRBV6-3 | CASSLTRTGRTGSPYSNQPQHF
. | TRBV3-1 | CASSRGLVWELFF
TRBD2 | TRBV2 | CASSGNRIAGGLEQYF
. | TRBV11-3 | CASSLGLREYEQYF
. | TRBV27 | CASSSLAFSYEQYF
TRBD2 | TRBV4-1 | CASSRGLAGVVADTQYF
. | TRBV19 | CASSIGLKRRSYSPLHF
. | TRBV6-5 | CASQTGFEQYF
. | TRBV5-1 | CASSLGQPGGTEAFF
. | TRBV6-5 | CASSPGTLGNTIYF
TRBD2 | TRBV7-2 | CASSYLRESLRTETQYF
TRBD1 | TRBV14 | CASSQPRTGGNEQFF
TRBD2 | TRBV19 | CASSIRGSGGETQYF
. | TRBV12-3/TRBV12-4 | CASSPNWNTEAFF
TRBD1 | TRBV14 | CASRQQQGKGTKNIQYF
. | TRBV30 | CAWEGQETQYF
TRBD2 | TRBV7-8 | CASSFRGRTPDTQYF
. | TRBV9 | CASSPRDRRETQYF
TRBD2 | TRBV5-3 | CASSLGFSGRGETQYF
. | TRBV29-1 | CSVRRETYEQYF
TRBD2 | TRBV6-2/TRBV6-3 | CASSQNPSGSYNEQFF